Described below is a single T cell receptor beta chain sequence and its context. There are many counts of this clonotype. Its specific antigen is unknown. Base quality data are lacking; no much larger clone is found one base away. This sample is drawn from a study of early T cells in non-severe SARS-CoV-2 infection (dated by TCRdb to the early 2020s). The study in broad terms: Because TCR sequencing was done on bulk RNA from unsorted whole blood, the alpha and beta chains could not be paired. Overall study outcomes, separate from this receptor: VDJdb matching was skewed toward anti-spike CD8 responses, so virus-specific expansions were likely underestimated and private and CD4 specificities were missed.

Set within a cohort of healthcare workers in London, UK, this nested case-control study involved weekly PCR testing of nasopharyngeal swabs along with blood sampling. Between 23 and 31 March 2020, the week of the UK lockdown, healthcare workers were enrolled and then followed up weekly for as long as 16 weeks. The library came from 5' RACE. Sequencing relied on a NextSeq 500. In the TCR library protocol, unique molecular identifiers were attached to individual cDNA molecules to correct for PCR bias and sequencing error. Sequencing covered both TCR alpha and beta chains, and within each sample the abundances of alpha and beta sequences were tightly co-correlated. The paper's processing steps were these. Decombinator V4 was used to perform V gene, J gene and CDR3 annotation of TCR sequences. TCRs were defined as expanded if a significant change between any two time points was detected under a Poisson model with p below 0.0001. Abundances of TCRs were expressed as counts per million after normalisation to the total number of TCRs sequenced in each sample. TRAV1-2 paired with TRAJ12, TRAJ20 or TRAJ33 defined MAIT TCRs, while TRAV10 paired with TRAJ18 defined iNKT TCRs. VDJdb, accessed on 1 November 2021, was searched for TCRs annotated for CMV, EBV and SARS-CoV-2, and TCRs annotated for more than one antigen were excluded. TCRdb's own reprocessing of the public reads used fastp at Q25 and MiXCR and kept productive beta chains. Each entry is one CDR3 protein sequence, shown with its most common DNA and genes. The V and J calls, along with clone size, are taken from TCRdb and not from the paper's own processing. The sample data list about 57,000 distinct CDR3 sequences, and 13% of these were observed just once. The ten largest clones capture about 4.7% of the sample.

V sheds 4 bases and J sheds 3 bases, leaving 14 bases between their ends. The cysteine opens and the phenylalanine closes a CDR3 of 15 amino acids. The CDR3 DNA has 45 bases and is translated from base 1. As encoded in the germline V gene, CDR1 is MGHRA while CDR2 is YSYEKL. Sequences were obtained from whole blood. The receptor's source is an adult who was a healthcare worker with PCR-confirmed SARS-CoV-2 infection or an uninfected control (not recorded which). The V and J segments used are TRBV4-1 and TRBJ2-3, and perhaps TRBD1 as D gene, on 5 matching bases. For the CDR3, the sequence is CASSPPREGTDTQYF. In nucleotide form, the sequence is TGCGCCAGCAGCCCCCCCAGGGAAGGTACAGATACGCAGTATTTT.